This T cell receptor (beta chain) was obtained from a study of shared clonotypes between healthy human individuals (dated by TCRdb to about 2020). Context from the whole study: The cohort comprised a couple of women and a few men aged 18 to 49 years. For each donor, CD4 naive and CD4 memory were each given three plates, CD8 naive was given two plates, and CD8 memory was given one plate. Blood TCR repertoires of about 5 healthy adults were deeply sequenced to estimate repertoire size and the extent of clonotype sharing between individuals. To increase sequencing depth and limit assay-specific biases, TCR repertoire library preparation and sequencing were carried out by different laboratories using diverse techniques. Between about 0.94 and 8.9 billion PBMCs per donor were obtained by leukapheresis. Overall study results and their limits: Naive subsets generally had larger estimated clonotype richness than memory subsets did. When several donors were compared, the shared fraction of clonotypes was roughly 4.8% for naive CD4, about 4% for naive CD8, 2% to 2.5% for memory CD4, and about 0.36% for memory CD8. Even with the large sequencing depth, rarefaction of the sorted-subset datasets indicated that sequencing was incomplete. Based on pairwise subsampling, the degree of clonotype sharing among donors was expected to be affected by sequencing depth. Sampling was restricted to blood, and TCR repertoires in tissue are likely to differ from TCR repertoires in blood. Because the study included only a small number of donors, the genetic and exposure-history diversity represented was limited. Higher generation probabilities were observed for clonotypes shared by all four sorted-subset donors than for non-shared clonotypes.

Using the deep immunoSEQ assay, TCR CDR3 regions were amplified from genomic DNA by multiplex PCR. Extracted genomic DNA from each cell subset was spread evenly across all wells of several immunoSEQ 96-well plates, with each plate serving as a replicate. For sorted subsets, around 200 ng genomic DNA, equal to about 30,000 T cell genomes, was loaded into each replicate PCR. Purified libraries were quantified with a Qubit 3.0 fluorometer, sized on a Bioanalyzer 2100, and re-quantified with the KAPA Library Quantification kit. Every immunoSEQ 96-well plate was sequenced on a separate single-read 150-cycle Illumina NextSeq 550 flow cell. The published analysis was carried out like this. The immunoSEQ output contained only junctional sequences without quality scores, so filtering could not match that applied to full-length reads. Sequences were annotated with PyIR, a Python wrapper for IgBLAST v1.9, using IMGT germline references to assign V/J genes and CDR3. Any read was removed if the V/J assignment was weak (E-value above 1e-6), the CDR3 was missing, or the read contained stop codons, out-of-frame junctions, or ambiguous translated residues. A V3J clonotype was defined by an identical inferred V gene, J gene, and CDR3 amino acid sequence. Percentage overlap between repertoires was computed as shared unique clonotypes divided by the size of the smaller repertoire. Three approaches were used to assess repertoire richness: RTK rarefaction, the Chao1 estimator, and Recon v2.1 estimates of unobserved clonotypes. OLGA was used to compute generation probabilities for all TCRbeta clonotypes that the gDNA method yielded from several donors. This is the immuneACCESS table as TCRdb keeps it, with only in-frame sequences that have V and J called. A part of the clones is gone; compared with another copy, unresolved V genes explain less than half, and the rest is unexplained. V and J calls and clone size come straight from that table; D and trimming were deduced from the DNA. This sample holds just over 2,000,000 clones; 85% to 95% were observed only once. 0.9% to 1.4% of the sample rests with the top ten.

The CDR3 runs 15 amino acids, cysteine and phenylalanine included. Only CDR3 DNA is held: 45 bases, read in frame from base 1. V and J are trimmed by 3 bases and 2 bases, and the gene matches miss 7 bases of the junction. CDR1 and CDR2 were assigned from the germline V gene (reference sequence) as SEHNR and FQNEAQ. CD8 naive samples were obtained by positive selection for CCR7 among CD45RO-negative cells, yielding a CD45RA+CCR7+ population from which TemRA cells were excluded. The donors were healthy, HIV-negative adults with no recently reported acute infections or vaccinations. Every donor was a Caucasian adult residing in Nashville, Tennessee, USA. Blood was obtained by leukapheresis, after which PBMCs were separated by Ficoll-Histopaque density gradient centrifugation and cryopreserved in liquid nitrogen vapor phase. Analytical flow cytometry was used to check the purity and quantity of each magnetically sorted T cell population. Genomic DNA was isolated from every sorted fraction and measured by UV absorbance on a Nanodrop 2000c.

A word on this clone: Its antigen remains unidentified. The record has no base qualities; no much larger clone is one base away. This specimen includes other DNA sequences encoding the same CDR3.

The source of this sequence is a man aged 18-30 years in good health. Rearrangement joined TRBV7-9 to TRBJ2-7; 7 bases in the junction line up with TRBD1. The sample taken for sequencing was naive CD8+ T cells sorted from blood. This sample's cell subset or site label indicates: CD45RA+CCR7+. The CDR3 protein: CASSLRQGPTYEQYF. The bases read TGTGCCAGCAGCTTGAGACAGGGCCCGACCTACGAGCAGTACTTC.